These 28 T cell receptor beta chains were all obtained from the same sample, sequenced in a study of cytomegalovirus exposure and HLA in healthy donors. The PCR was carried out with 60 Vbeta primers and 13 Jbeta primers. Profiled with immunoSEQ multiplex PCR; TCRdb holds only in-frame clones, not every one. The sample gives about 110,000 clones, 55% to 75% of which show up once; 3.8% is in the top ten. What was sequenced was PBMCs. Receptor source: a man aged 25 to 40 in good health and CMV-seropositive.

This chain uses TRBV9 with TRBJ1-5; TRBD1 agrees at 7 bases. Germline loops: CDR1 SGDLS, CDR2 YYNGEE. The CDR3 runs to 15 residues. J gave up 4 bases and V 3 bases, and 7 bases lay outside the gene matches. The CDR3 DNA is TGTGCCAGCAGCGCAGACGGGACAGTTAATCAGCCCCAGCATTTT. Its protein is CASSADGTVNQPQHF.

The chain couples TRBV6-1 to TRBJ2-6, with TRBD2 matching over 11 bases. The V gene end was trimmed by 4 bases and the J gene end by 0 bases; junction bases not matched to a gene: 2. Germline CDR1 reads MNHNS; CDR2 reads SASEGT. CDR3 size: 17 residues. CDR3 nucleotide sequence: TGTGCCAGCAGTGGACTAGCGGGGTACTCTGGGGCCAACGTCCTGACTTTC. Protein product: CASSGLAGYSGANVLTF.

This clone occurred a few times. The chain is built from TRBV13 and TRBJ1-1; no clear D. CDR1 and CDR2 from the germline V gene are PRHDT and FYEKMQ (reference sequence). The ends were cut back, 5 bases at V and 4 bases at J, with 14 bases in the middle. This CDR3 has 14 residues. The CDR3 here is CASSHGAEGTEAFF. The CDR3 bases are TGTGCCAGCAGCCACGGTGCGGAGGGCACTGAAGCTTTCTTT.

This clone was seen only a few times. The rearrangement links TRBV11-2 to TRBJ2-3; weak D call: TRBD2 (7 bases). This CDR3 has 14 residues. CDR1 is SGHAT and CDR2 is FQNNGV in the germline V gene. V was pared by 1 base and J by 5 bases, with 10 bases between. As DNA, the CDR3 is TGTGCCAGCAGCTTAGGCGGGGGCGGAGATACGCAGTATTTT. This gives the protein CASSLGGGGDTQYF.

Worth noting for this clone: The missing conserved phenylalanine or tryptophan at the end of this CDR3 makes a read error likely. The CDR3 DNA reads TGTGCCAGCAGCTTAGATCTCGTTGGAGAGGCTTTCCTT. This codes for CASSLDLVGEAFL. The rearrangement links TRBV11-2 to TRBJ1-1; D uncertain. CDR1 and CDR2 (germline): SGHAT, FQNNGV. V dropped 0 bases and J dropped 11 bases, with 13 bases sitting between them. CDR3 size: 13 residues.

The V gene is TRBV7-8, the J gene TRBJ1-1, with D perhaps matching TRBD1 (6 bases). This CDR3 is 13 amino acids long. With 5 bases removed from V and 10 bases from J, the gap between germline ends came to 17 bases. Germline V CDR1 and CDR2: SGHVS, FQNEAQ. The CDR3 sequence: CASSPRLGAIAFF. The DNA of the CDR3 is TGTGCCAGCAGCCCCAGGCTGGGGGCGATAGCTTTCTTT.

The rearrangement uses TRBV15 and TRBJ2-3; D is possibly TRBD2 (5 bases). V lost 5 bases, J lost 2 bases, and 8 bases lay in between. Germline lookup yields CDR1 LNHNV and CDR2 YYDKDF (reference sequence). The CDR3 totals 13 residues. The DNA of the CDR3 is TGTGCCACCAGCTCGCGGGCCACAGATACGCAGTATTTT. Protein: CATSSRATDTQYF.

This chain connects TRBV11-3 to TRBJ2-5; D possibly corresponds to TRBD1 (5 bases). The J call may be in error: the DNA end matches TRBJ2-7 better. Germline CDR1 SGHNT, CDR2 YENEEA. The CDR3 is made up of 14 amino acids. The CDR3 DNA follows: TGTGCCAGCAGCTTGGCCAGGGTCTTCTACGAGCAGTACTTC. Translation gives CASSLARVFYEQYF.

This chain connects TRBV6-5 to TRBJ2-2; weak D call: TRBD2 (6 bases). V gave up 4 bases and J gave up 1 base, with 7 bases separating them. The CDR3 is made up of 14 amino acids. Germline CDR1 and CDR2: MNHEY and SVGAGI. The CDR3, as DNA: TGTGCCAGCAGTTCCGGGGGGAACACCGGGGAGCTGTTTTTT. Amino acid sequence: CASSSGGNTGELFF.

V is TRBV18 and J is TRBJ2-5, with 10 positions matching TRBD2. Germline V gene sequence: CDR1 KGHSH, CDR2 LQKENI. V lost 0 bases, J lost 2 bases, and 3 bases stayed unmatched. This CDR3 is built from 16 residues. This CDR3 is CASSPPVSGGQETQYF. The CDR3 DNA reads TGTGCCAGCTCACCACCGGTTAGCGGGGGGCAAGAGACCCAGTACTTC. The variable domain in full, with the rest retrieved from reference TRBV18 and TRBJ2-5, is NAGVMQNPRHLVRRRGQEARLRCSPMKGHSHVYWYRQLPEEGLKFMVYLQKENIIDESGMPKERFSAEFPKEGPSILRIQQVVRGDSAAYFCASSPPVSGGQETQYFGPGTRLLVL.

V and J are TRBV28 and TRBJ1-2; TRBD1 aligns across 7 bases. The CDR3 is made up of 15 amino acids. CDR1 and CDR2 from the germline V gene are MDHEN and SYDVKM. The V and J ends lost 3 bases and 7 bases, in that order; junction bases with no gene match: 11. This CDR3 is CASSLGLQGEIGYTF. The CDR3 DNA reads as TGTGCCAGCAGTTTGGGTCTCCAGGGGGAAATTGGCTACACCTTC.

Regarding this clone: The CDR3 does not close with the conserved phenylalanine or tryptophan, likely indicating a read error. It is unclear where the CDR3 begins or ends on the DNA, so no DNA is shown, and the CDR3 is as TCRdb lists it. This chain connects TRBV5-1 to TRBJ2-6; TRBD2 was called by the table and not checked on the DNA. Germline V lookup: CDR1 SGHRS, CDR2 YFSETQ. The CDR3 spans 10 amino acids, including both terminal residues. The CDR3 protein is CASIRGGFLI.

The V and J genes are TRBV21-1 and TRBJ1-1. TRBV21-1 is a recognized pseudogene. There are 14 residues in the CDR3. For the CDR3, the DNA is TGTGCCAGCCCGACCCCGGGAGGGAGGAATGAAGCTTTCTTT. It encodes CASPTPGGRNEAFF.

CDR3 protein: CAIQERSGANVLTF. CDR3 in DNA: TGTGCCATACAGGAGCGCTCTGGGGCCAACGTCCTGACTTTC. V is TRBV2 and J is TRBJ2-6; D might be TRBD1 (5 bases). The CDR3 totals 14 residues. Germline V lookup: CDR1 SNHLY, CDR2 FYNNEI. Trimming stripped 10 bases from V and 0 bases from J, with 10 bases between.

J is TRBJ2-1 and V is TRBV4-1, with D unresolved. Germline-derived CDR1 and CDR2 are MGHRA and YSYEKL. V was shortened by 1 base and J by 0 bases, with 16 bases between the two germline ends. The length of the CDR3 is 18 residues. CDR3 residues: CASSQATPRLYSYNEQFF. The CDR3 bases are TGCGCCAGCAGCCAAGCTACCCCTCGACTTTACTCCTACAATGAGCAGTTCTTC.

This rearrangement joins TRBV5-1 to TRBJ2-3; 11 positions match TRBD2. The V gene's germline CDR1 is SGHRS and CDR2 YFSETQ. Trimming took 7 bases from V and 4 from J; bases not matched to a gene: 8. The CDR3 runs to 15 residues. As DNA, the CDR3 is TGCGCCAGCTCAATAGCGGGGGGGGGTTCAGATACGCAGTATTTT. Translation gives CASSIAGGGSDTQYF.

The rearrangement uses TRBV27 and TRBJ1-5; D unclear. This CDR3 spans 13 amino acids. CDR1 is MNHEY, CDR2 SMNVEV, per germline (reference sequence). The V end was cut by 0 bases, the J end by 2 bases, with 2 bases between. This chain's CDR3 is CASSLSGNQPQHF. The CDR3, as DNA: TGTGCCAGCAGTTTATCCGGCAATCAGCCCCAGCATTTT.

J is TRBJ1-6 and V is TRBV27; no clear D gene. In germline, CDR1 is MNHEY, CDR2 SMNVEV (reference sequence). The CDR3 is 14 amino acids. The V and J ends lost 6 bases and 6 bases respectively, with 12 bases between them. CDR3 sequence reads: CASRRGSINSPLHF. CDR3 DNA: TGTGCCAGCAGACGCGGGAGTATTAATTCACCCCTCCACTTT.

The V and J genes are TRBV5-1 and TRBJ1-1; the D gene is possibly TRBD1 (5 bases). This CDR3 is built from 14 residues. Germline CDR1 SGHRS, CDR2 YFSETQ. V lost 6 bases and J lost 0, with 12 bases in between. The CDR3 DNA follows: TGCGCCAGCAAAGAAACGGACATGAACACTGAAGCTTTCTTT. Translating gives CASKETDMNTEAFF.

This clone was picked up one time. V and J are TRBV5-1 and TRBJ1-5; TRBD1 aligns across 12 bases. Germline CDR1 reads SGHRS; CDR2 reads YFSETQ. The V and J ends lost 0 bases and 7 bases, in that order; junction bases with no gene match: 5. The length of the CDR3 is 16 residues. CDR3 nucleotide sequence: TGCGCCAGCAGCTTGGAAGGGACAGGGGGCGGGCAGCCCCAGCATTTT. Translating gives CASSLEGTGGGQPQHF. The variable domain in full, with the rest retrieved from reference TRBV5-1 and TRBJ1-5, is KAGVTQTPRYLIKTRGQQVTLSCSPISGHRSVSWYQQTPGQGLQFLFEYFSETQRNKGNFPGRFSGRQFSNSRSEMNVSTLELGDSALYLCASSLEGTGGGQPQHFGDGTRLSIL.

This clone was counted a single time. The V gene is TRBV6-5, the J gene TRBJ2-6; the D gene is possibly TRBD2 (5 bases). The ends were cut back, 5 bases at V and 0 bases at J, with 8 bases in the middle. The CDR3 runs to 15 residues. CDR1 is MNHEY, CDR2 SVGAGI, per germline. The CDR3 DNA follows: TGTGCCAGCAGTCCGGGGTTCTCTGGGGCCAACGTCCTGACTTTC. It yields the protein CASSPGFSGANVLTF.

The chain is built from TRBV29-1 and TRBJ2-7; TRBD1 is a possible D gene (7 bases). Germline values: CDR1 SQVTM, CDR2 ANQGSEA. The CDR3 has 12 residues. V shed 8 bases and J shed 5 bases, with 16 bases lying between them. As DNA, the CDR3 is TGCAGCCTGAGGACAGGAGGGGACGAGCAGTACTTC. Translation gives CSLRTGGDEQYF.

The rearrangement uses TRBV5-6 and TRBJ2-7; TRBD1 matches at 9 bases. Per germline, CDR1 SGHDT and CDR2 YYEEEE. The trim removed 0 bases at V and 3 bases at J, leaving 7 bases unmatched. The CDR3 length is 16 residues. DNA of the CDR3: TGTGCCAGCAGCTTGGCAATGGGACAGGGTAACTACGAGCAGTACTTC. Translation: CASSLAMGQGNYEQYF.

This chain connects TRBV29-1 to TRBJ1-2; no definite D call. Deletions cut 4 bases from V and 3 bases from J, with 12 bases between. Per germline, CDR1 SQVTM and CDR2 ANQGSEA. There are 13 residues in the CDR3. The CDR3: CSVAVSNHYGYTF. The CDR3 nucleotides read TGCAGCGTTGCCGTGAGTAACCACTATGGCTACACCTTC.

This chain joins TRBV7-9 and TRBJ1-2, with 7 bases identical to TRBD1. The CDR3 loop spans 15 amino acids. Losses at the gene ends were 5 bases for V and 5 bases for J; bases not matched to a gene: 11. Germline V gene data show CDR1 as SEHNR and CDR2 as FQNEAQ (reference sequence). The CDR3, as DNA: TGTGCCAGCAGCCCCCGGGACAGCTCTAGGTATGGCTACACCTTC. Its translation is CASSPRDSSRYGYTF. Combining the CDR3 with reference TRBV7-9 and TRBJ1-2 gives the whole variable domain DTGVSQNPRHKITKRGQNVTFRCDPISEHNRLYWYRQTLGQGPEFLTYFQNEAQLEKSRLLSDRFSAERPKGSFSTLEIQRTEQGDSAMYLCASSPRDSSRYGYTFGSGTRLTVV.

The chain uses TRBV5-1 and TRBJ1-1; D possibly corresponds to TRBD1 (6 bases). The ends were cut back, 3 bases at V and 4 bases at J, with 13 bases in the middle. This CDR3 spans 14 amino acids. Per the germline V gene, CDR1 is SGHRS and CDR2 is YFSETQ. CDR3 sequence: CASSSQGSATEAFF. The CDR3, as DNA: TGCGCCAGCAGCTCACAGGGTTCCGCCACTGAAGCTTTCTTT.

This rearrangement joins TRBV18 to TRBJ1-1; possibly TRBD1 for D (6 bases). Trimming shortened V by 0 bases and J by 4 bases, and 15 bases separated the two germline ends. Germline assignment: CDR1 KGHSH and CDR2 LQKENI. The CDR3 extends over 16 amino acids. The CDR3 nucleotides are TGTGCCAGCTCACCACCTGGTATTCAGGGGAGCACTGAAGCTTTCTTT. As protein: CASSPPGIQGSTEAFF.

The chain is built from TRBV10-2 and TRBJ1-5; 7 bases are shared with TRBD1. Trimming took 7 bases from V and 6 from J; bases not matched to a gene: 6. This CDR3 is 13 amino acids long. Looked up from germline, CDR1 is WSHSY and CDR2 is SAAADI. The CDR3 nucleotides read TGCGCCAGCACCCCGACAGGGAGTCAGCCCCAGCATTTT. This translates into CASTPTGSQPQHF.